These T cell receptor beta chains were read from a single sample in a study of human T cells and chemical hapten exposure. Each CDR3 protein is one row after TCRdb ran MiXCR on the RACE reads. The sample carries around 350,000 distinct CDR3 sequences, approximately 5% recorded once. The material was whole blood, obtained in connection with sensitization to the hapten diphenylcyclopropenone (DPC). All receptors derive from a woman between 18 and 29 years old with alopecia areata. Some clones in this sample may be carry-over from other donors' samples. The CDR3 runs from the conserved cysteine through the conserved F or W. A D gene is named only where the DNA matches it firmly. Clone size appears in some rows only: once, few, many, or a class for an expanded clone.

few	TRBD1	TRBV20-1	TRBJ1-6	TGCAGTGCAACCCGGGACAGGGGCCGTGGGGCCCTCCACTTT	CSATRDRGRGALHF
few	.	TRBV14	TRBJ1-3	TGTGCCAGCAGACCCCCTCAGCTAGACCGACGAACCACCATATATTTT	CASRPPQLDRRTTIYF
many	.	TRBV2	TRBJ1-2	TGTGCCAGCAGTGAAGTACTGGGGAACTATGGCTACACCTTC	CASSEVLGNYGYTF
few	.	TRBV19	TRBJ1-2	TGTGCCAGTAGTTCCCTGACACCCGCCGGCTACACCTTC	CASSSLTPAGYTF
many	TRBD1	TRBV12-3/TRBV12-4	TRBJ1-2	TGTGCCAGCAGTTACAACAGGGGTGGGGGCTACACCTTC	CASSYNRGGGYTF
.	TRBD2	TRBV3-1	TRBJ2-1	TGTGCCAGCAGCCAAGTCCTAGCGGGGGAGAATGAGCAGTTCTTC	CASSQVLAGENEQFF
many	TRBD2	TRBV7-2	TRBJ2-5	TGTGCCAGCAGCTTACAGACTAGCGAAGAGACCCAGTACTTC	CASSLQTSEETQYF
many	.	TRBV7-9	TRBJ1-2	TGTGCCAGCAGCTCCGGGGCCTATGGCTACACCTTC	CASSSGAYGYTF
.	.	TRBV7-2	TRBJ2-3	TGTGCCAGCACCCCAAGGAGGGGGGGCCTTATAATCGGTAGGACAGATACGCAGTATTTT	CASTPRRGGLIIGRTDTQYF
many	TRBD1	TRBV13	TRBJ2-2	TGTGCCAGCAGCTCGCAGTTAGGGACAGGGAGGACCGGGGAGCTGTTTTTT	CASSSQLGTGRTGELFF
.	.	TRBV29-1	TRBJ2-2	TGCAGCGTTGAAGTTGGAAGTTTCGGCACCGGGGAGCTGTTTTTT	CSVEVGSFGTGELFF
many	.	TRBV29-1	TRBJ2-2	TGCAGCTTCCGACAGAGTTCCGGGGAGCTGTTTTTT	CSFRQSSGELFF
many	.	TRBV28	TRBJ1-3	TGTGCCAGCAACATCGCCGATCAAGCTGGAAACACCATATATTTT	CASNIADQAGNTIYF
many	.	TRBV6-2/TRBV6-3	TRBJ2-5	TGTGCCAGCAGTTACTCCCCCCAAGAGACCCAGTACTTC	CASSYSPQETQYF
few	TRBD1	TRBV4-1	TRBJ2-1	TGCGCCAGCAGCCAAGGACAGGGGATCTACAATGAGCAGTTCTTC	CASSQGQGIYNEQFF
few	.	TRBV25-1	TRBJ1-2	TGTGCCAGCAGTGAACATCCGGCAGTCTACACCTTC	CASSEHPAVYTF
few	TRBD1	TRBV13	TRBJ1-4	TGTGCCAGCAGCTCCGATCACTGGATGGTACAGGGGGCGCCGCGGGAAAAACTGTTTTTT	CASSSDHWMVQGAPREKLFF
.	.	TRBV18	TRBJ1-5	TGTGCCAGCTCCGAGGGTCCCAATCAGCCCCAGCATTTT	CASSEGPNQPQHF
few	.	TRBV29-1	TRBJ2-5	TGCAGCGTTGAGCCCGGGGGGCTTGGCGAGACCCAGTACTTC	CSVEPGGLGETQYF
few	.	TRBV20-1	TRBJ2-1	TGCAGTGCTAAAGGGACTGAACGCTCCTACAATGAGCAGTTCTTC	CSAKGTERSYNEQFF
.	TRBD2	TRBV4-2	TRBJ2-2	TGTGCCAGCAGCCAAGTAGCCCTAGCGGCGAACACCGGGGAGCTGTTTTTT	CASSQVALAANTGELFF
.	.	TRBV10-3	TRBJ2-1	TGTGCCATCAGTGTGGGGCGGCTGCTCTACAATGAGCAGTTCTTC	CAISVGRLLYNEQFF
many	.	TRBV28	TRBJ1-5	TGTGCCAGCAGTTTATACCATTTCAATCAGCCCCAGCATTTT	CASSLYHFNQPQHF
.	.	TRBV6-5	TRBJ1-5	TGTGCCAGCAGTTACTCGTCTGGGAACAAGCAGCCCCAGCATTTT	CASSYSSGNKQPQHF
few	.	TRBV6-5	TRBJ1-6	TGTGCCAGCAGGTCAGGGGCCGATAATTCACCCCTCCACTTT	CASRSGADNSPLHF
.	.	TRBV6-1	TRBJ2-3	TGTGCCAGCATCACTAGCTGGACAGATACGCAGTATTTT	CASITSWTDTQYF
few	TRBD2	TRBV5-1	TRBJ2-1	TGCGCCAGCAGCTTCCTCCTTCTAGCGGGGGGGACCAATGAGCAGTTCTTC	CASSFLLLAGGTNEQFF
many	.	TRBV7-9	TRBJ2-7	TGTGCCAGCAGCGGGAGGGACAGCACCTACGAGCAGTACTTC	CASSGRDSTYEQYF
many	.	TRBV11-1	TRBJ2-1	TGTGCCAGCAGCCCCCGGGACAGGTCGGGGGGAGAGCAGTTCTTC	CASSPRDRSGGEQFF
many	TRBD1	TRBV7-6	TRBJ2-1	TGTGCCAGCAGCGCACGCGCGGGACAGGAGGTTGATGAGCAGTTCTTC	CASSARAGQEVDEQFF
few	TRBD1	TRBV2	TRBJ2-6	TGTGCCAGCGGACAGGGAGCTGGGGCCAACGTCCTGACTTTC	CASGQGAGANVLTF
many	.	TRBV4-2	TRBJ2-1	TGTGCCAGCAGCCTCATGGGGGGAGATAGTAATGAGCAGTTCTTC	CASSLMGGDSNEQFF
many	.	TRBV10-3	TRBJ2-7	TGTGCCATCAGGGACGGAGGTCTTAGCTCCTACGAGCAGTACTTC	CAIRDGGLSSYEQYF
few	.	TRBV6-1	TRBJ2-3	TGTGCCAGCAGTGAATCAGGGACCCGCACAGATACGCAGTATTTT	CASSESGTRTDTQYF
many	.	TRBV20-1	TRBJ2-6	TGCAGTGCCGACCCAGGAGCTGGGGCCAACGTCCTGACTTTC	CSADPGAGANVLTF
few	.	TRBV6-5	TRBJ1-4	TGTGCCAGCAGTTACGGCGGGAATGAAAAACTGTTTTTT	CASSYGGNEKLFF
few	.	TRBV29-1	TRBJ2-5	TGCAGCGTTGAACGGCCTGGCCAGACCCAGTACTTC	CSVERPGQTQYF
many	.	TRBV10-3	TRBJ1-2	TGTGCCATCAGGGACAGTCCCAACTATGGCTACACCTTC	CAIRDSPNYGYTF
few	.	TRBV12-3/TRBV12-4	TRBJ2-1	TGTGCCAGCAACCGGGACGGGACTGTGTATGAGCAGTTCTTC	CASNRDGTVYEQFF
.	.	TRBV29-1	TRBJ1-1	TGCAGCGTTGAAGGAGGGGACACTGAAGCTTTCTTT	CSVEGGDTEAFF
many	.	TRBV12-3/TRBV12-4	TRBJ2-7	TGTGCCAGCAGTCGCGGGGAAGGCGCCTACGAGCAGTACTTC	CASSRGEGAYEQYF
few	.	TRBV21-1	TRBJ1-2	TGTGCCAGCAAGACAGGGGACGACTATGGCTACACCTTC	CASKTGDDYGYTF
many	.	TRBV4-3	TRBJ1-4	TGCGCCAGCAGCCTACTCCGACTAGCGACTAATGAAAAACTGTTTTTT	CASSLLRLATNEKLFF
.	TRBD1	TRBV12-3/TRBV12-4	TRBJ2-1	TGTGCCAGCAGTTGGACAGGGAACAATGAGCAGTTCTTC	CASSWTGNNEQFF
many	.	TRBV20-1	TRBJ2-7	TGCAGTGCTAGGGCCCCAGGGGACGAGCAGTACTTC	CSARAPGDEQYF
few	.	TRBV6-6	TRBJ1-4	TGTGCCAGCAGTTACCTAGGGAATAGTGCAACTAATGAAAAACTGTTTTTT	CASSYLGNSATNEKLFF
many	.	TRBV4-2	TRBJ1-2	TGTGCCAGCAGCCCTGGGCCTTATGTTGGCTACACCTTC	CASSPGPYVGYTF
many	.	TRBV12-3/TRBV12-4	TRBJ1-2	TGTGCCAGCAGCCCGAATCCGCACCGACTCTTCCCCGACTATGGCTACACCTTC	CASSPNPHRLFPDYGYTF
.	.	TRBV24-1	TRBJ2-1	TGTGCCACCAGTGATTTTCCGGGGAGCTCCTACAATGAGCAGTTCTTC	CATSDFPGSSYNEQFF
few	.	TRBV6-4	TRBJ2-2	TGTGCCAGCAGTGACTCGGCGGACACCGGGGAGCTGTTTTTT	CASSDSADTGELFF
many	.	TRBV7-2	TRBJ1-1	TGTGCCAGCAGACCGGGACATTTCACTGAAGCTTTCTTT	CASRPGHFTEAFF
many	.	TRBV4-1	TRBJ2-7	TGCGCCAGCAGCCTCAGCGGGACAGCGGATTACGAGCAGTACTTC	CASSLSGTADYEQYF
many	.	TRBV5-1	TRBJ1-4	TGCGCCAGCAACACATCGGGGAGGGTAAAAAAACTGTTTTTT	CASNTSGRVKKLFF